What follows are 6 T cell receptor beta chains derived from one specimen sequenced in a study of OX40 agonist ivuxolimab in advanced cancers. Here immunoSEQ multiplex PCR was the method, and the copy in TCRdb shows in-frame clones only, minus some. In the table there are about 46,000 clones, 70% to 90% of which are singletons. The sequencing used CD4+ or CD8+ T cells sorted from blood, collected in a trial of the OX40 agonist ivuxolimab. The receptors were gathered from an adult with an advanced solid tumor such as melanoma, head and neck, liver or kidney cancer.

This clone was detected once. The chain combines TRBV7-3 with TRBJ2-1; 14 nucleotides line up with TRBD2. Germline V gene sequence: CDR1 SGHTA, CDR2 FQGTGA. The CDR3 runs to 19 residues. Germline trimming cut 5 bases from V and 2 bases from J; bases unmatched to any gene: 11. The CDR3 nucleotides read TGTGCCAGCAGCCTTGGACTAGCGGGGGGCCCTTTCCCCTACAATGAGCAGTTCTTC. As protein: CASSLGLAGGPFPYNEQFF.

V gene TRBV4-1 combines with J gene TRBJ2-7, with 9 bases lining up with TRBD1. Germline assignment: CDR1 MGHRA and CDR2 YSYEKL. V dropped 4 bases and J dropped 1; count of bases not matched to a gene: 11. The CDR3 length is 17 residues. Written as DNA, the CDR3 is TGCGCCAGCAGCCTCCAGGCACCGGGACAGGGATCCTACGAGCAGTACTTC. As protein: CASSLQAPGQGSYEQYF.

This clone was counted once. The rearrangement uses TRBV5-4 and TRBJ1-4; D ambiguous. Germline V gene lookup returns CDR1 SGHNT and CDR2 YYREEE (reference sequence). Trimming removed 2 bases from V and 3 bases from J, with 11 bases in between. The CDR3 length is 15 residues. The CDR3 coding sequence is TGTGCCAGCAGCTTAGCAGTAGGGTCTAATGAAAAACTGTTTTTT. It encodes CASSLAVGSNEKLFF. The complete variable domain, with remaining parts taken from reference TRBV5-4 and TRBJ1-4, reads ETGVTQSPTHLIKTRGQQVTLRCSSQSGHNTVSWYQQALGQGPQFIFQYYREEENGRGNFPPRFSGLQFPNYSSELNVNALELDDSALYLCASSLAVGSNEKLFFGSGTQLSVL.

This clone has more than one count but fewer than ten. J is TRBJ2-7 and V is TRBV9; tentatively, D is TRBD1 (7 bases). In germline, CDR1 is SGDLS, CDR2 YYNGEE. V lost 4 bases to trimming and J lost 6 bases, with 35 bases between them. CDR3 length: 20 residues. CDR3 nucleotides: TGTGCCAGCAGCCCCCCCCAGGGGGACCGGACCATGGGAAGGGGACTCGAGCAGTACTTC. Translation gives CASSPPQGDRTMGRGLEQYF.

J is TRBJ2-1 and V is TRBV6-4, with D maybe TRBD1 (6 bases). The germline V and J ends were trimmed by 5 bases and 4 bases, with 18 bases remaining between them. The CDR3 consists of 16 residues. CDR1 and CDR2 (germline): MRHNA, SNTAGT. This CDR3 reads CASSPTGTLDYNEQFF. CDR3 coding DNA: TGTGCCAGCAGTCCCACCGGGACATTGGATTACAATGAGCAGTTCTTC.

This clone was seen only once. The CDR3 reads CASSLGYREEEQFF. CDR3 DNA sequence: TGTGCCAGCAGCTTAGGATATAGGGAAGAAGAGCAGTTCTTC. The rearrangement links TRBV11-2 to TRBJ2-1; D remains unclear. Trimming cost V 1 base and J 10 bases, with 14 bases left between them. Germline CDR1 reads SGHAT; CDR2 reads FQNNGV. The CDR3 spans 14 residues.